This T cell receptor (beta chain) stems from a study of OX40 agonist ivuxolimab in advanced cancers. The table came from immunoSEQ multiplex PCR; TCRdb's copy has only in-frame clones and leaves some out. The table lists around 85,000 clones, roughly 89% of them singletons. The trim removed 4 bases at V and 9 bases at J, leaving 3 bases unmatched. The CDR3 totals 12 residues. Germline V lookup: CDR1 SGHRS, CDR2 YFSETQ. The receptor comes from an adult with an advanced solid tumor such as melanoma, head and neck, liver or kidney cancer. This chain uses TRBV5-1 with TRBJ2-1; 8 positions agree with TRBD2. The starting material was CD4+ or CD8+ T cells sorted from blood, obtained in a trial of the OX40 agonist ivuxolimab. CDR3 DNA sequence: TGCGCCAGCAGCGTTAGCGGGGTTGAGCAGTTCTTC. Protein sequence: CASSVSGVEQFF. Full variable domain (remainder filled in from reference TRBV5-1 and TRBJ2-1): KAGVTQTPRYLIKTRGQQVTLSCSPISGHRSVSWYQQTPGQGLQFLFEYFSETQRNKGNFPGRFSGRQFSNSRSEMNVSTLELGDSALYLCASSVSGVEQFFGPGTRLTVL.